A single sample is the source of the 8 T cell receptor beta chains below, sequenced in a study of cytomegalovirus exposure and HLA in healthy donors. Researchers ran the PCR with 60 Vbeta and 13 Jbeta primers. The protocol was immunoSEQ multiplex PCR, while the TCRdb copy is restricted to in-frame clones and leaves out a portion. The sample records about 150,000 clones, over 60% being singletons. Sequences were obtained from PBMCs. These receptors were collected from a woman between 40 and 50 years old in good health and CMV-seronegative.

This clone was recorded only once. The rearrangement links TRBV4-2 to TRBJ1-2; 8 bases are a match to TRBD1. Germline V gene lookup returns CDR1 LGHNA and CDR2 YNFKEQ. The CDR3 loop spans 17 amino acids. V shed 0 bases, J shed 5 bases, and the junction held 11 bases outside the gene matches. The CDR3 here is CASSQDRIKDRAYGYTF. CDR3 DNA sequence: TGTGCCAGCAGCCAAGATCGGATTAAGGACAGGGCGTATGGCTACACCTTC.

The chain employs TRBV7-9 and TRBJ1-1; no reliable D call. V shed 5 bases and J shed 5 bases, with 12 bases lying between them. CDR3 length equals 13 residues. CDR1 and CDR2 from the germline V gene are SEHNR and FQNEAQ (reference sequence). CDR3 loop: CASSPPGNTEAFF. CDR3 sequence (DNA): TGTGCCAGCAGCCCCCCGGGGAATACTGAAGCTTTCTTT.

The CDR3 reads CASSDFEGNHGYTF. CDR3 nucleotides: TGTGCCAGCAGTGATTTCGAGGGAAATCATGGCTACACCTTC. This sequence joins TRBV2 and TRBJ1-2; D remains ambiguous. CDR3 length: 14 residues. The V gene lost 3 bases and the J gene lost 6 bases, with 14 bases spanning the gap. CDR1 is SNHLY and CDR2 is FYNNEI in the germline V gene.

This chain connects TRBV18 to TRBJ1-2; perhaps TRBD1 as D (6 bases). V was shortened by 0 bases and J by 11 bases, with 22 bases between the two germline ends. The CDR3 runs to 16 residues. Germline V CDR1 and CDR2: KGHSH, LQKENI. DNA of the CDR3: TGTGCCAGCTCACCACCAAGTTCTCAGGGGAGAGTGGTTTACACCTTC. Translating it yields CASSPPSSQGRVVYTF.

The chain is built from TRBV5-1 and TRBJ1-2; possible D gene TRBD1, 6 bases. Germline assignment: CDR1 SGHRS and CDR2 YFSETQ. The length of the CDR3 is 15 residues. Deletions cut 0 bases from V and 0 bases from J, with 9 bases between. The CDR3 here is CASSLVGDTNYGYTF. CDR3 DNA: TGCGCCAGCAGCTTGGTCGGGGACACTAACTATGGCTACACCTTC.

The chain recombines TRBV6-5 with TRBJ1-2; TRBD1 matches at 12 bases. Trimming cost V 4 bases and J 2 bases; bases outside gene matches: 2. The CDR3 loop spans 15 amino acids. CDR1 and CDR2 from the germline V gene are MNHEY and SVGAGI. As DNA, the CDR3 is TGTGCCAGCAGTTCCGGGACAGGGGGCAACTATGGCTACACCTTC. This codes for CASSSGTGGNYGYTF.

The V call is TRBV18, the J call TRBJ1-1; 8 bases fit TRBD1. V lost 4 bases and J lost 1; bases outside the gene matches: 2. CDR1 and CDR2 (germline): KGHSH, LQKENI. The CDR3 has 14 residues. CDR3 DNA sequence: TGTGCCAGCTCACTAGGGACAGGGAACACTGAAGCTTTCTTT. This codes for CASSLGTGNTEAFF.

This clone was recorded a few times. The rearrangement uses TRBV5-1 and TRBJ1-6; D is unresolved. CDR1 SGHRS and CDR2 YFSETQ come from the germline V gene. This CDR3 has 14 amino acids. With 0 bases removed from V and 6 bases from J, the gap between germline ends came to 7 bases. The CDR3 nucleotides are TGCGCCAGCAGCTTGGCTGTTTTTAATTCACCCCTCCACTTT. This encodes CASSLAVFNSPLHF. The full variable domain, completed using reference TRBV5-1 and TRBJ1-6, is KAGVTQTPRYLIKTRGQQVTLSCSPISGHRSVSWYQQTPGQGLQFLFEYFSETQRNKGNFPGRFSGRQFSNSRSEMNVSTLELGDSALYLCASSLAVFNSPLHFGNGTRLTVT.